This T cell receptor beta chain came from a study of cytomegalovirus exposure and HLA in healthy donors. Germline CDR1 is SEHNR and CDR2 is FQNEAQ (reference sequence). The trim removed 4 bases at V and 3 bases at J, leaving 9 bases unmatched. The length of the CDR3 is 17 residues. With regard to this clone: Its antigen is undetermined.

Amplification used 60 Vbeta primers and 13 Jbeta primers. Clones were sequenced by immunoSEQ multiplex PCR, and TCRdb holds only the in-frame ones, with some missing. Among roughly 160,000 clones listed, 82% were seen once. Findings and caveats of the study: Within an earlier analysis, most TCR beta V segments proved productive either about 90% or about 30% of the time. Most subjects had HLA-A and HLA-B alleles reportedly predicted accurately by TCR beta sequences. The analysis excluded some indistinguishable V segments, including TRBV6-2 and TRBV6-3. Some highly shared sequence variants likely arose as a pipeline artifact.

This receptor was identified in a male donor in good health and CMV-seropositive. The chain couples TRBV7-9 to TRBJ2-3; 11 nucleotides agree with TRBD2. Sequencing was performed on PBMCs. CDR3 in amino acids: CASSYPGLAGNTDTQYF. The CDR3 DNA follows: TGTGCCAGCAGCTACCCAGGACTAGCGGGTAATACAGATACGCAGTATTTT.